The next 18 T cell receptor beta chains were all read from a single sample in a study of blood T cell repertoires in COVID-19. The protocol was immunoSEQ multiplex PCR, while the TCRdb copy is restricted to in-frame clones and leaves out a portion. The data show fewer than 250,000 clones, about 88% seen once. The sequenced sample was peripheral blood. Source of these receptors: a man aged 65-85 years with acute or convalescent COVID-19.

The chain is built from TRBV7-3 and TRBJ1-1; no clear D. The CDR3 consists of 15 residues. Looked up from germline, CDR1 is SGHTA and CDR2 is FQGTGA. The ends were cut back, 1 base at V and 4 bases at J, with 13 bases in the middle. Written as DNA, the CDR3 is TGTGCCAGCAGCTTAATGGGCGGAGGAGGCACTGAAGCTTTCTTT. It translates to CASSLMGGGGTEAFF.

This chain's CDR3 is CASSPPQQGNTGELFF. CDR3 sequence (DNA): TGTGCCAGCTCACCACCTCAACAGGGAAACACCGGGGAGCTGTTTTTT. The J gene is TRBJ2-2, the V gene TRBV18, with D maybe TRBD1 (6 bases). CDR1 is KGHSH and CDR2 is LQKENI in the germline V gene. This CDR3 is built from 16 residues. Trimming pared 0 bases from V and 2 bases from J, leaving 10 bases between.

This clone was recorded once. The chain carries TRBV10-3 and TRBJ2-7, with D maybe TRBD2 (5 bases). The CDR3 is 12 residues long. Germline V CDR1 and CDR2: ENHRY, SYGVKD. V dropped 3 bases and J dropped 7 bases, with 10 bases sitting between them. DNA of the CDR3: TGTGCCATCAGTGAACAAGAGGGTGAGCAGTACTTC. It codes for CAISEQEGEQYF.

J is TRBJ2-1 and V is TRBV29-1, with D perhaps TRBD1 (7 bases). Germline V gene data show CDR1 as SQVTM and CDR2 as ANQGSEA. V shed 6 bases and J shed 0 bases, with 12 bases lying between them. The CDR3 is 14 residues long. The CDR3 coding sequence is TGCAGCGTGGAGGGACAGTCCTCCTACAATGAGCAGTTCTTC. This encodes CSVEGQSSYNEQFF.

This chain connects TRBV6-2 or TRBV6-3 to TRBJ2-1; no reliable D call. Trimming stripped 6 bases from V and 8 bases from J, with 14 bases between. The CDR3 loop spans 13 amino acids. Germline V CDR1 and CDR2: MNHEY, SVGEGT. Written as DNA, the CDR3 is TGTGCCAGCAGCTTACTCCCCCGAGATGAGCAGTTCTTC. Its translation: CASSLLPRDEQFF.

V usage is TRBV5-6 and J usage is TRBJ2-1, with unresolved D. This CDR3 contains 12 residues. Germline assignment: CDR1 SGHDT and CDR2 YYEEEE. Trimming pared 4 bases from V and 8 bases from J, leaving 10 bases between. The CDR3 sequence: CASSRSGYEQFF. The CDR3 DNA reads TGTGCCAGCAGCCGGAGTGGCTATGAGCAGTTCTTC.

V usage is TRBV24-1 and J usage is TRBJ1-2; 7 nucleotides align to TRBD1. J gave up 6 bases and V 3 bases, and 3 bases lay outside the gene matches. Per germline, CDR1 KGHDR and CDR2 SFDVKD. There are 13 residues in the CDR3. The CDR3 sequence is CATSDGGGDGYTF. For the CDR3, the DNA is TGTGCCACCAGTGATGGAGGGGGCGATGGCTACACCTTC.

V gene TRBV28 combines with J gene TRBJ2-7; the match to TRBD1 covers 10 bases. J gave up 1 base and V 2 bases, and 11 bases lay outside the gene matches. Germline V gene sequence: CDR1 MDHEN, CDR2 SYDVKM. The CDR3 sequence is 18 residues long. The CDR3 DNA sequence: TGTGCCAGCAGTTTAGGCGTGCGGGACAGGGGTCGTTCCTACGAGCAGTACTTC. Amino acid sequence: CASSLGVRDRGRSYEQYF.

This clone was observed a handful of times. J is TRBJ2-5 and V is TRBV2, with 7 bases aligning to TRBD2. Looked up from germline, CDR1 is SNHLY and CDR2 is FYNNEI. This CDR3 is built from 14 residues. The trim removed 5 bases at V and 9 bases at J, leaving 12 bases unmatched. The CDR3 DNA reads TGTGCCAGCAGTCCCGGGACTACCGCGGAGGCCCAGTACTTC. Amino acids: CASSPGTTAEAQYF. The whole variable domain, remainder taken from reference TRBV2 and TRBJ2-5, is EPEVTQTPSHQVTQMGQEVILRCVPISNHLYFYWYRQILGQKVEFLVSFYNNEISEKSEIFDDQFSVERPDGSNFTLKIRSTKLEDSAMYFCASSPGTTAEAQYFGPGTRLLVL.

V gene TRBV11-2 combines with J gene TRBJ2-2; D ambiguous. V dropped 5 bases and J dropped 4 bases, with 17 bases sitting between them. Germline assignment: CDR1 SGHAT and CDR2 FQNNGV. This CDR3 contains 16 residues. The CDR3, as DNA: TGTGCCAGCAGCCCCCTAGTTTTTAGTACCACCGGGGAGCTGTTTTTT. Translated: CASSPLVFSTTGELFF.

The chain recombines TRBV27 with TRBJ1-1; TRBD1 matches 8 bases. The CDR3 is 16 residues long. V lost 6 bases, J lost 0 bases, and 9 bases stayed unmatched. In germline, CDR1 is MNHEY, CDR2 SMNVEV (reference sequence). The CDR3: CASRSHRGDMNTEAFF. CDR3 nucleotide sequence: TGTGCCAGCAGATCCCACAGGGGGGACATGAACACTGAAGCTTTCTTT.

The J gene is TRBJ2-2, the V gene TRBV3-1 (or the pseudogene TRBV3-2); 8 bases are a match to TRBD2. CDR3 length equals 17 residues. J gave up 3 bases and V 0 bases, and 6 bases lay outside the gene matches. CDR1 LGHDT and CDR2 YNNKEL come from the germline V gene (reference sequence). DNA of the CDR3: TGTGCCAGCAGCCAAGATGTCAGAGCGGGAGACACCGGGGAGCTGTTTTTT. Translating gives CASSQDVRAGDTGELFF.

The CDR3 nucleotides are TGTGCCAGCAGTTACCTGAGGACTAGCGGGATCTACAATGAGCAGTTCTTC. This gives the protein CASSYLRTSGIYNEQFF. The rearrangement uses TRBV6-2 or TRBV6-3 and TRBJ2-1; 12 bases fit TRBD2. The V segment lost 2 bases and the J segment 3 bases; nucleotides outside the gene matches: 5. The CDR3 is 17 residues long. The V gene's germline CDR1 is MNHEY and CDR2 SVGEGT.

Here the CDR3 reads CSVANQAGYEQYF. The CDR3 nucleotides read TGCAGCGTTGCAAACCAAGCAGGCTACGAGCAGTACTTC. V usage is TRBV29-1 and J usage is TRBJ2-7; no definite D call. Germline V gene data show CDR1 as SQVTM and CDR2 as ANQGSEA. The CDR3 is 13 residues long. V lost 4 bases to trimming and J lost 3 bases, with 13 bases between them.

The chain employs TRBV19 and TRBJ2-5; 7 nucleotides agree with TRBD1. J lost 1 base, V lost 3 bases, and 2 bases had no gene match. The V gene's germline CDR1 is LNHDA and CDR2 SQIVND (reference sequence). CDR3 length equals 14 residues. CDR3 amino acids: CASSMDRLQETQYF. Here the CDR3 DNA reads TGTGCCAGTAGTATGGACAGGCTCCAAGAGACCCAGTACTTC.

The J gene is TRBJ2-1, the V gene TRBV5-1; D unclear. This CDR3 region has 11 residues. V was cut by 1 base and J by 8 bases, with 4 bases left in between. Germline V gene data show CDR1 as SGHRS and CDR2 as YFSETQ. CDR3 nucleotide sequence: TGCGCCAGCAGCTTGTTAGATGAGCAGTTCTTC. As protein: CASSLLDEQFF. Looking up the rest from reference TRBV5-1 and TRBJ2-1 gives the full variable domain: KAGVTQTPRYLIKTRGQQVTLSCSPISGHRSVSWYQQTPGQGLQFLFEYFSETQRNKGNFPGRFSGRQFSNSRSEMNVSTLELGDSALYLCASSLLDEQFFGPGTRLTVL.

The chain employs TRBV9 and TRBJ2-7; 7 nucleotides line up with TRBD2. V lost 3 bases, J lost 6 bases, and 6 bases stayed unmatched. The CDR3 contains 13 residues. The germline V gene has CDR1 SGDLS and CDR2 YYNGEE. The CDR3 DNA reads as TGTGCCAGCAGCGCGAACTGGGAGGGCGAGCAGTACTTC. This gives the protein CASSANWEGEQYF.

The chain couples TRBV29-1 to TRBJ2-1; TRBD2 matches 9 bases. The germline V gene encodes CDR1 SQVTM and CDR2 ANQGSEA. J was trimmed by 7 bases and V by 7 bases; bases with no gene match: 14. This CDR3 comprises 15 residues. The CDR3 DNA follows: TGCAGCGCGGCCGTTAGCGGGAGTCGTCGAAATGAGCAGTTCTTC. Protein product: CSAAVSGSRRNEQFF.